The 14 T cell receptor beta chains given below trace back to one sample, sequenced in a study of blood T cell repertoires in COVID-19. Assay used: immunoSEQ multiplex PCR; TCRdb lists only in-frame clones, some missing. The repertoire holds around 30,000 clones, with around 86% as singletons. The sequenced material came from peripheral blood. These receptors were taken from a man aged 60-69 years with active COVID-19.

This chain links TRBV7-2 with TRBJ2-7; D remains unclear. V lost 5 bases and J 0 bases, leaving 17 bases between the germline ends. CDR1 and CDR2 from the germline V gene are SGHTA and FQGNSA. CDR3 size: 16 residues. Here the CDR3 reads CASSPDSGGFSYEQYF. In nucleotides, the CDR3 is TGTGCCAGCAGCCCCGATTCAGGTGGATTCTCCTACGAGCAGTACTTC.

J is TRBJ2-3 and V is TRBV19, with TRBD2 as a possible D gene (7 bases). CDR3 length: 13 residues. V was shortened by 11 bases and J by 1 base, with 13 bases between the two germline ends. The V gene's germline CDR1 is LNHDA and CDR2 SQIVND (reference sequence). CDR3 sequence: CAPREGGTDTQYF. CDR3 sequence (DNA): TGTGCCCCAAGGGAGGGGGGCACAGATACGCAGTATTTT. Variable domain in full (rest from reference TRBV19 and TRBJ2-3): DGGITQSPKYLFRKEGQNVTLSCEQNLNHDAMYWYRQDPGQGLRLIYYSQIVNDFQKGDIAEGYSVSREKKESFPLTVTSAQKNPTAFYLCAPREGGTDTQYFGPGTRLTVL.

This chain connects TRBV27 to TRBJ1-5; 7 bases map to TRBD1. Germline assignment: CDR1 MNHEY and CDR2 SMNVEV (reference sequence). The CDR3 extends over 15 amino acids. Losses at the gene ends were 5 bases for V and 5 bases for J; bases not matched to a gene: 9. The CDR3 DNA reads as TGTGCCAGCAGTCACCTTGGGACAGCAGATCAGCCCCAGCATTTT. This translates into CASSHLGTADQPQHF.

The chain joins TRBV5-1 to TRBJ2-7; D gene uncertain. Trimming removed 0 bases at V and 7 bases at J, with 14 bases between. The CDR3 consists of 14 residues. The V gene's germline CDR1 is SGHRS and CDR2 YFSETQ. This chain's CDR3 is CASSLVNPAEEQYF. The CDR3 DNA reads TGCGCCAGCAGCTTGGTAAATCCGGCGGAGGAGCAGTACTTC. Supplemented by reference TRBV5-1 and TRBJ2-7, the full variable domain reads KAGVTQTPRYLIKTRGQQVTLSCSPISGHRSVSWYQQTPGQGLQFLFEYFSETQRNKGNFPGRFSGRQFSNSRSEMNVSTLELGDSALYLCASSLVNPAEEQYFGPGTRLTVT.

The J gene is TRBJ1-2, the V gene TRBV18; D is uncertain. Germline values: CDR1 KGHSH, CDR2 LQKENI. The CDR3 has 13 residues. Trimming removed 2 bases at V and 3 bases at J, with 7 bases between. The CDR3 spells CASSPDGDYGYTF. As DNA, the CDR3 is TGTGCCAGCTCACCAGACGGAGACTATGGCTACACCTTC.

The chain is built from TRBV13 and TRBJ2-1; perhaps TRBD2 as D (5 bases). This CDR3 is built from 15 residues. The germline V gene encodes CDR1 PRHDT and CDR2 FYEKMQ (reference sequence). V lost 5 bases and J 4 bases, leaving 15 bases between the germline ends. The CDR3 protein is CASSRGMREYNEQFF. The CDR3 bases are TGTGCCAGCAGCCGAGGGATGAGGGAATACAATGAGCAGTTCTTC.

This clone appeared a single time. CDR3 amino acids: CASSLVGGDSYEQYF. The CDR3 DNA is TGTGCCAGCAGCTTAGTGGGGGGGGACTCCTACGAGCAGTACTTC. This chain joins TRBV11-2 and TRBJ2-7; 7 bases map to TRBD2. V shed 1 base and J 0 bases; nucleotides not matched to a gene: 3. CDR3 size: 15 residues. CDR1 is SGHAT and CDR2 is FQNNGV in the germline V gene.

The gene calls are TRBV20-1 and TRBJ2-1, with 9 nucleotides matching TRBD2. The germline V gene encodes CDR1 DFQATT and CDR2 SNEGSKA (reference sequence). CDR3 length: 16 amino acids. V shed 3 bases and J 0 bases; nucleotides not matched to a gene: 6. The CDR3 DNA is TGCAGTGCTAGTAATCCGACTAGCGGCTCCTACAATGAGCAGTTCTTC. Translated: CSASNPTSGSYNEQFF.

This clone has just a few counts. The J gene is TRBJ1-5, the V gene TRBV19; the match to TRBD1 covers 9 bases. The CDR3 consists of 15 residues. The junction had 8 bases not matched to a gene; V was cut back by 6 bases and J by 5 bases. Germline CDR1 LNHDA, CDR2 SQIVND (reference sequence). The CDR3 bases are TGTGCCAGTAGGGACAGGGGCAGGTTCGATCAGCCCCAGCATTTT. Its translation: CASRDRGRFDQPQHF.

The genes are TRBV6-2 or TRBV6-3 and TRBJ2-1, with D unclear. Between the trimmed V and J ends, which lost 2 bases and 4 bases, there was a span of 9 bases. CDR1 and CDR2 (germline): MNHEY, SVGEGT. The CDR3 is 14 residues long. In DNA form, the CDR3 reads TGTGCCAGCAGTTACGGCCCGACATACAATGAGCAGTTCTTC. Translation gives CASSYGPTYNEQFF.

The V and J genes are TRBV6-6 and TRBJ2-3; a possible D gene is TRBD2 (6 bases). This CDR3 spans 15 amino acids. V lost 6 bases to trimming and J lost 5 bases, with 18 bases between them. From germline, CDR1 is MNHNY and CDR2 SVGAGI (reference sequence). CDR3 sequence: CASSRGIPSLDTQYF. CDR3 DNA sequence: TGTGCCAGCAGCCGCGGGATTCCTTCCCTAGATACGCAGTATTTT.

This clone was seen only a few times. The chain couples TRBV4-1 to TRBJ2-1, with a tentative D call TRBD2 (6 bases). The CDR3 has 15 amino acids. Germline-derived CDR1 and CDR2 are MGHRA and YSYEKL. The germline V and J ends were trimmed by 3 bases and 6 bases, with 15 bases remaining between them. The CDR3 bases are TGCGCCAGCAGCCACGGAGGGCCCTTAAGCAATGAGCAGTTCTTC. It encodes CASSHGGPLSNEQFF.

The chain couples TRBV5-1 to TRBJ1-6; D possibly corresponds to TRBD1 (5 bases). The CDR3 totals 15 residues. V gave up 4 bases and J gave up 8 bases, with 16 bases separating them. Per germline, CDR1 SGHRS and CDR2 YFSETQ. The CDR3 DNA reads TGCGCCAGCAGCCAGACCCAGGGTCCGCATTCACCCCTCCACTTT. As protein: CASSQTQGPHSPLHF.

This clone was picked up one time. V usage is TRBV6-2 or TRBV6-3 and J usage is TRBJ1-6; weak D call: TRBD1 (5 bases). The CDR3 length is 13 residues. The V end lost 4 bases, the J end lost 6 bases, and 7 bases lay between the germline ends. Germline assignment: CDR1 MNHEY and CDR2 SVGEGT. For the CDR3, the DNA is TGTGCCAGCAGTTTGGGGGGTAATTCACCCCTCCACTTT. Its translation: CASSLGGNSPLHF.